This T cell receptor (beta chain) comes out of a study of blood T cell repertoires in COVID-19. About the study: The samples span acute and convalescent COVID-19 from the United States, Italy and Spain.

V lost 0 bases and J lost 2; bases outside the gene matches: 13. The CDR3 sequence is 19 residues long. CDR1 and CDR2 from the germline V gene are LGHNA and YNFKEQ. This clone was found a few times. Data came from immunoSEQ multiplex PCR; TCRdb stores just in-frame clones and leaves some out. The sample holds roughly 79,000 clones, 70% to 90% seen once. The chain carries TRBV4-2 and TRBJ1-2; 9 nucleotides line up with TRBD1. This sequence was found in a woman older than 75 with active or convalescent COVID-19. Source material: peripheral blood. CDR3 in DNA: TGTGCCAGCAGCCAAGAGGGTGGGGGACAGGGATTTGTAAACTATGGCTACACCTTC. Protein product: CASSQEGGGQGFVNYGYTF.